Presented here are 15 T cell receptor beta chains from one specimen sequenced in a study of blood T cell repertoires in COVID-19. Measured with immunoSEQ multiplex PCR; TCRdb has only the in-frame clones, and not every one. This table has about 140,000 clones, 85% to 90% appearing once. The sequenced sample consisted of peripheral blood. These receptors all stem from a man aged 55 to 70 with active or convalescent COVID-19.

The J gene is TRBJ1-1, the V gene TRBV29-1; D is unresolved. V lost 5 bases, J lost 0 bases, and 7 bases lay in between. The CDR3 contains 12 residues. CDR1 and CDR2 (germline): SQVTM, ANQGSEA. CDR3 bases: TGCAGCGTTCCAGGCCTGAACACTGAAGCTTTCTTT. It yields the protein CSVPGLNTEAFF.

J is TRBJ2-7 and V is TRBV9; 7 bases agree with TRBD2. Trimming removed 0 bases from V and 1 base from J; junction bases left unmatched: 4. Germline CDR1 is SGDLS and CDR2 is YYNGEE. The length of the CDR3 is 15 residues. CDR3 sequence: CASSVAWGGSYEQYF. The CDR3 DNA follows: TGTGCCAGCAGCGTAGCTTGGGGGGGATCCTACGAGCAGTACTTC.

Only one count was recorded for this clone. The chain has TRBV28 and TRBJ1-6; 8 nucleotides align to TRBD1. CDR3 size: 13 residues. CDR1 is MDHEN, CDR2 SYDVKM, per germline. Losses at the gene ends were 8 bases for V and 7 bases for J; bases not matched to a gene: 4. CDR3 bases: TGTGCCAGCCTCCGGGACAGGAATTCACCCCTCCACTTT. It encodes CASLRDRNSPLHF.

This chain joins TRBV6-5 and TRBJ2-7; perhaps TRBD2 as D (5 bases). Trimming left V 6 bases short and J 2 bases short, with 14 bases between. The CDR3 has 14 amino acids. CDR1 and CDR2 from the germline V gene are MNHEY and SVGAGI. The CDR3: CASRPYSGPYEQYF. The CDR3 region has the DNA TGTGCCAGCAGACCGTACAGCGGACCCTACGAGCAGTACTTC.

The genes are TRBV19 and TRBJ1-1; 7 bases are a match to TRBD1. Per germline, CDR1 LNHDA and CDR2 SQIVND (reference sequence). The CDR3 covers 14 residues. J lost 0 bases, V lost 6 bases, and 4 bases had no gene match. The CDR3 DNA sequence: TGTGCCAGTAGCAGGGGACAGATGAACACTGAAGCTTTCTTT. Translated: CASSRGQMNTEAFF.

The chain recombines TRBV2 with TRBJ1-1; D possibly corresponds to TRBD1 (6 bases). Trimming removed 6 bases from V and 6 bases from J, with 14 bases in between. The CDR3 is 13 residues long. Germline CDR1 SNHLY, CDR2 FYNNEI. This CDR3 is CASSRDTPSEAFF. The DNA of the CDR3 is TGTGCCAGCAGCCGGGACACCCCTTCTGAAGCTTTCTTT.

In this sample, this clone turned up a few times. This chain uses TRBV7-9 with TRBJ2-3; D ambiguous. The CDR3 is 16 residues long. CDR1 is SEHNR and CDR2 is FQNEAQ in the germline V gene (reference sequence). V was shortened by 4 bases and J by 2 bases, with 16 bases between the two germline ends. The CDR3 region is CASSWKVGQNTDTQYF. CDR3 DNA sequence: TGTGCCAGCAGCTGGAAGGTTGGGCAAAACACAGATACGCAGTATTTT.

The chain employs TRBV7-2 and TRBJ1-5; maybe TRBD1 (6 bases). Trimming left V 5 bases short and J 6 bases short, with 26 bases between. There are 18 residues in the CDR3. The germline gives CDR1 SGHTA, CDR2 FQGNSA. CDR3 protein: CASSPRGVGQGQGQPQHF. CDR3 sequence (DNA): TGTGCCAGCAGCCCTCGGGGGGTGGGGCAGGGGCAGGGTCAGCCCCAGCATTTT.

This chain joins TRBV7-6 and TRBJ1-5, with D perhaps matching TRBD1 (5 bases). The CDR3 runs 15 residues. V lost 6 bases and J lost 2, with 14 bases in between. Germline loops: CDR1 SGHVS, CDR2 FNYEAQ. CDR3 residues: CASSFQGSGNQPQHF. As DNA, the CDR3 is TGTGCCAGCAGTTTCCAGGGAAGCGGCAATCAGCCCCAGCATTTT.

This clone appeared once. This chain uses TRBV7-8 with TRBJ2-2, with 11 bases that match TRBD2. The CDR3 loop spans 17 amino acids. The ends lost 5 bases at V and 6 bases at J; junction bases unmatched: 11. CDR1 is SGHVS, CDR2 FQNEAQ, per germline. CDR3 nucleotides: TGTGCCAGCAGCCAGGGACTAGCGGCTTGGGGTGCCGGGGAGCTGTTTTTT. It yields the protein CASSQGLAAWGAGELFF.

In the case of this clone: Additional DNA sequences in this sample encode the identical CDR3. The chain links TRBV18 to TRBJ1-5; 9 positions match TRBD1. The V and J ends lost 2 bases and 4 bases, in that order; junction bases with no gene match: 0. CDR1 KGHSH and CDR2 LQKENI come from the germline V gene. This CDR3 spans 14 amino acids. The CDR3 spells CASSPGQGNQPQHF. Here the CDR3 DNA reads TGTGCCAGCTCACCAGGACAGGGGAATCAGCCCCAGCATTTT.

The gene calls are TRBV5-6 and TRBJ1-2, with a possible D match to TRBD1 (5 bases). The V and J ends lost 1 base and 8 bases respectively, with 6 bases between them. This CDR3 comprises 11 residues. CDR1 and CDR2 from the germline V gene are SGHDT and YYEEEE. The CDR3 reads CASSLRGGYTF. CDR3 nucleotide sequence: TGTGCCAGCAGCTTGAGGGGCGGCTACACCTTC.

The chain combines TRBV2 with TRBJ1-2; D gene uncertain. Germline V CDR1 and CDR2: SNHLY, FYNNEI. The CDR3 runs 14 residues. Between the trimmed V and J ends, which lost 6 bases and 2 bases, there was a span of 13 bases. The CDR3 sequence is CASRRRASNYGYTF. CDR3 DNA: TGTGCCAGCAGGAGGAGGGCGAGCAACTATGGCTACACCTTC.

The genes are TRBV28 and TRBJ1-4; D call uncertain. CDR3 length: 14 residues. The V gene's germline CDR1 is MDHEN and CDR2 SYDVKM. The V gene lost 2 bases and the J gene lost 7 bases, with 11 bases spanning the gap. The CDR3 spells CASSLEHRGEKLFF. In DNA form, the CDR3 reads TGTGCCAGCAGTTTAGAACACCGGGGTGAAAAACTGTTTTTT.

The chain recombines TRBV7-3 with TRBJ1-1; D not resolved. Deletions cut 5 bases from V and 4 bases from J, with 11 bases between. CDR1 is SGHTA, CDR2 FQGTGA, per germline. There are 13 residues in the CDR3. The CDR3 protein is CASSRLGVTEAFF. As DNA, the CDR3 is TGTGCCAGCAGCCGCCTCGGGGTCACTGAAGCTTTCTTT.